This T cell receptor beta chain was identified during a study of T cell responses to AZD1222 COVID-19 vaccine (dated by TCRdb to 2020 to 2022). Turning to the overall study: TCR sequencing was performed for roughly 240 trial participants, of whom about 200 were given two doses of AZD1222 and 26 were given two doses of MenACWY control vaccine. Trial participants were enrolled by age into subgroups of 18-55, 56-69 and 70-plus years, and around 150, 29 and 61 TCR-sequenced participants, respectively, were included in these subgroups.

The CDR3 regions of human TCRbeta chains were subjected to immunosequencing. In the source study's methods: Repertoire TCRs were checked for matches against a reference library of SARS-CoV-2-specific TCRs that had been generated using the MIRA antigen-specificity platform. Breadth was defined as the fraction of unique TCRs that were SARS-CoV-2-associated. Depth was defined as the fraction of total T cells that were SARS-CoV-2-associated. Each spike-specific TCR was assigned to its reactive spike region and to a CD4 or CD8 class using the MIRA data. Log10-transformed breadth and depth values were compared by one-way ANOVA with Sidak's multiple comparisons tests. TCRdb's version of the immuneACCESS table is confined to in-frame rearrangements and falls short of the full clone set. An unresolved V gene accounts for under half of the shortfall where checked; the remainder is of unknown origin. The V and J calls and clone size were taken over from that table, and D and trimming were inferred from the DNA. This sample gives over 130,000 clones in total; almost 95% of them show up just once. 3% to 4.5% of the sample goes to the ten largest clones.

The intended sense of this specimen's time point label: about 28 days (+/-7) after the second vaccine dose. AZD1222 recipients whose second dose came at about 4 weeks and those whose second dose came at about 12 weeks were combined into one group, since spike-specific TCR depth and breadth did not differ between the two schedules. Vaccinee samples came from UK trials COV001 and COV002, including a single-blind randomized controlled phase 2/3 trial of AZD1222 (ChAdOx1 nCoV-19) in healthy adults. For TCRbeta chain sequencing, PBMC samples from trial participants were taken at day 0 and at day 28 after the second dose. With regard to this clone: Its antigen remains unidentified. The record has no base qualities; no much larger clone is one base away.

Overall study results and their limits: Conclusions about previously exposed vaccinees are limited, since just a handful of AZD1222 recipients were seropositive for SARS-CoV-2 at baseline. A significant rise in spike-specific TCR breadth and depth was observed after two AZD1222 doses relative to day 0 and relative to MenACWY recipients. Because no day 14 peak-response samples were available, repertoires were characterized only after the peak T cell response. Participants were mostly white British, with more females than males. The authors suggested clonal diversity may have been underestimated. The vaccine-associated CD4 TCRs covered the entire spike protein, and the dominant responses fell in regions 160-218 and 743-854. In the small 56-69-year group, the increase in depth fell short of significance, most likely because of low power. Epitopes outside the regions mutated in the B.1.351 and B.1.1.7 variants were reportedly recognized by nearly half of the unique spike-specific TCRs.

The sample consisted of peripheral blood, taken 28 days after the second AZD1222 dose. This clonotype was obtained from an adult who received the AZD1222 COVID-19 vaccine.

The CDR3 reads as follows: CASSPDRGPRTEAFF. The base sequence is TGTGCCAGCAGCCCAGACAGGGGGCCCAGGACTGAAGCTTTCTTT. The rearranged chain carries TRBV6-6 and TRBJ1-1, and 10 bases in between align with TRBD1. According to the germline V gene (reference sequence), CDR1 reads MNHNY and CDR2 reads SVGAGI. The germline V and J ends show losses of 6 bases and 5 bases respectively, and no gene match explains 9 bases of the junction. Including cysteine and phenylalanine, the CDR3 has 15 amino acids. The retained sequence is limited to the CDR3, 45 bases, with the frame set at the first base.